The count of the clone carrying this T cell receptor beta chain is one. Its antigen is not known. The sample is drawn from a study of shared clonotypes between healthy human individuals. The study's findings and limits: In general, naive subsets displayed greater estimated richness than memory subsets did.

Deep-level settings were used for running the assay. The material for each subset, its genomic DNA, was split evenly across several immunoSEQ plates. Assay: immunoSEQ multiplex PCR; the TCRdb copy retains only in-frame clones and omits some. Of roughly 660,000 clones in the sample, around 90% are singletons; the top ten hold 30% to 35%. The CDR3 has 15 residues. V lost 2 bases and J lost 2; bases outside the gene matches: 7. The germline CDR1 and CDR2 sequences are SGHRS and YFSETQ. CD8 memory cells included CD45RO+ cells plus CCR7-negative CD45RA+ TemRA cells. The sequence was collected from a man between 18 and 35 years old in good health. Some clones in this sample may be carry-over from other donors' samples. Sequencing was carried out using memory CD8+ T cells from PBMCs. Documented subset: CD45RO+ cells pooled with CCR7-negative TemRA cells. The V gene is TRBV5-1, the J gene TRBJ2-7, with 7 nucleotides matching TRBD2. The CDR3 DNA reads TGCGCCAGCAGCTTTAACCGGGAGGTTCCCTACGAGCAGTACTTC. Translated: CASSFNREVPYEQYF.